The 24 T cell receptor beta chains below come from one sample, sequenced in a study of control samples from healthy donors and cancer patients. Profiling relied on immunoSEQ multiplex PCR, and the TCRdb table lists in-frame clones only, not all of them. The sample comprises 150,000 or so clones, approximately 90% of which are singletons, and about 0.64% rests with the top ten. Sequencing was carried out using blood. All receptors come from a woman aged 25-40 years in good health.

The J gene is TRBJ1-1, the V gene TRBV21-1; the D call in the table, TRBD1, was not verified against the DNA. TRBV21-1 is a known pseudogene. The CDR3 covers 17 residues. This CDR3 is CASSKVYRGRWNTEAFF. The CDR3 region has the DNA TGTGCCAGCAGCAAAGTCTACAGGGGGCGATGGAACACTGAAGCTTTCTTT.

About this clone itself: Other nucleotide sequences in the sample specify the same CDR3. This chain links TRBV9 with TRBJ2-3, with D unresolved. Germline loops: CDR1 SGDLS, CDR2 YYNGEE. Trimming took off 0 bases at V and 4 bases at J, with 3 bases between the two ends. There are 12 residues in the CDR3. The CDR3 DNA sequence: TGTGCCAGCAGCGTAGGGGCAGATACGCAGTATTTT. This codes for CASSVGADTQYF. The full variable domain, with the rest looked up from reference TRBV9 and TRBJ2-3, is DSGVTQTPKHLITATGQRVTLRCSPRSGDLSVYWYQQSLDQGLQFLIQYYNGEERAKGNILERFSAQQFPDLHSELNLSSLELGDSALYFCASSVGADTQYFGPGTRLTVL.

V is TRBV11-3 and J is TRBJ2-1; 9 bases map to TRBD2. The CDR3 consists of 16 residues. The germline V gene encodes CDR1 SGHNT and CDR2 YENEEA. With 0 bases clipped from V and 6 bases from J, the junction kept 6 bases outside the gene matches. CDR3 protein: CASSLDGREGRNEQFF. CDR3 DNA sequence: TGTGCCAGCAGCTTAGACGGGCGGGAGGGCCGCAATGAGCAGTTCTTC.

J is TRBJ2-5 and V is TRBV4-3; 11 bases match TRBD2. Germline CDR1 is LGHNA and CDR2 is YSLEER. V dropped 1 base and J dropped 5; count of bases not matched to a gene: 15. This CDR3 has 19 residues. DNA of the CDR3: TGCGCCAGCAGCCAAGGATACTTAGCGGGAGGGCCCCTCGACGAGACCCAGTACTTC. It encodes CASSQGYLAGGPLDETQYF.

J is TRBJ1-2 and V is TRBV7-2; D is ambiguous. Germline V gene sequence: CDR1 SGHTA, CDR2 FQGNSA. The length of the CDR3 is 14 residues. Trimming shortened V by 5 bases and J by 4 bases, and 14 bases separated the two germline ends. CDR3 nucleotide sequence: TGTGCCAGCAGCCCACGGGAGGTAGGCTATGGCTACACCTTC. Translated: CASSPREVGYGYTF. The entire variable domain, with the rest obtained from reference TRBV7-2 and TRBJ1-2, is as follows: GAGVSQSPSNKVTEKGKDVELRCDPISGHTALYWYRQSLGQGLEFLIYFQGNSAPDKSGLPSDRFSAERTGGSVSTLTIQRTQQEDSAVYLCASSPREVGYGYTFGSGTRLTVV.

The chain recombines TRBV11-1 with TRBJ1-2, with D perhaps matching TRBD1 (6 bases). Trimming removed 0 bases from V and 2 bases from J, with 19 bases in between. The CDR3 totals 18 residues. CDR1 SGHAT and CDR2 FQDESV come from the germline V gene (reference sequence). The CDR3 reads CASSLAPGGSATNYGYTF. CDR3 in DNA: TGTGCCAGCAGCTTAGCCCCGGGGGGCTCGGCCACCAACTATGGCTACACCTTC.

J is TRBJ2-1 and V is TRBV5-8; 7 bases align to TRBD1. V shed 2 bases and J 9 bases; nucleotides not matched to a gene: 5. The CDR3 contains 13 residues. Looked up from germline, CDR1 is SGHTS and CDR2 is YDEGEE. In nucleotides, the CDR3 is TGTGCCAGCAGCTTTACCAGGGGGTTTGAGCAGTTCTTC. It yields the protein CASSFTRGFEQFF.

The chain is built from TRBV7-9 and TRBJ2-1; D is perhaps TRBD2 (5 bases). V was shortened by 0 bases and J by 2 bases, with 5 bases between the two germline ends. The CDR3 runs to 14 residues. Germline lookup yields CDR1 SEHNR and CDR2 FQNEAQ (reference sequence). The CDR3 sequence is CASSLAGAYNEQFF. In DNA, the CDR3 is TGTGCCAGCAGCTTAGCCGGGGCCTACAATGAGCAGTTCTTC.

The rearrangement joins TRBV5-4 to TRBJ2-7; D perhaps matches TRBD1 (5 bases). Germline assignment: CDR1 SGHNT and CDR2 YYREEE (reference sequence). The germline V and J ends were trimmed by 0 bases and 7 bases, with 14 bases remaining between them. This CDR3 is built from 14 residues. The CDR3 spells CASSLVDTSWEQYF. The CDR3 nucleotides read TGTGCCAGCAGCTTGGTGGACACGTCTTGGGAGCAGTACTTC.

The CDR3 loop is CATSRDPSQSYEQYF. The CDR3 nucleotides read TGTGCCACCAGCAGAGATCCTAGCCAGTCCTACGAGCAGTACTTC. The chain recombines TRBV15 with TRBJ2-7, with D possibly TRBD2 on 5 matching bases. Trimming took 0 bases from V and 1 from J, leaving 10 bases between them. Germline V lookup: CDR1 LNHNV, CDR2 YYDKDF (reference sequence). The CDR3 spans 15 residues. The full variable domain, in which reference TRBV15 and TRBJ2-7 provide the parts outside the CDR3, is DAMVIQNPRYQVTQFGKPVTLSCSQTLNHNVMYWYQQKSSQAPKLLFHYYDKDFNNEADTPDNFQSRRPNTSFCFLDIRSPGLGDTAMYLCATSRDPSQSYEQYFGPGTRLTVT.

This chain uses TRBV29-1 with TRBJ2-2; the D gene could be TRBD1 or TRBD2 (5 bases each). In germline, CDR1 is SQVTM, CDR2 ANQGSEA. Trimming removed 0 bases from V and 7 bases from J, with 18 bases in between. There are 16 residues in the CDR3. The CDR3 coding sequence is TGCAGCGTTGAAGAAGGGACGGGAAGGTATGGCGGGGAGCTGTTTTTT. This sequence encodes CSVEEGTGRYGGELFF.

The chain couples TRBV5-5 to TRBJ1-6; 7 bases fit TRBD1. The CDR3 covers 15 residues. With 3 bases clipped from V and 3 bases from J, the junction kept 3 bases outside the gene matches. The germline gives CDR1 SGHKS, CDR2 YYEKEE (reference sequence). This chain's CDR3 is CASSSRDSYNSPLHF. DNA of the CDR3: TGTGCCAGCAGCTCCCGGGACAGCTATAATTCACCCCTCCACTTT. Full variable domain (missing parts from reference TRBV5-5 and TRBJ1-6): DAGVTQSPTHLIKTRGQQVTLRCSPISGHKSVSWYQQVLGQGPQFIFQYYEKEERGRGNFPDRFSARQFPNYSSELNVNALLLGDSALYLCASSSRDSYNSPLHFGNGTRLTVT.

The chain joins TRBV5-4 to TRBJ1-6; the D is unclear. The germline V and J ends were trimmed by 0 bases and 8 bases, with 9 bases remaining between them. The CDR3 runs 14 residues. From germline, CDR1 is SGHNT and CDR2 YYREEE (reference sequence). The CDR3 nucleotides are TGTGCCAGCAGCTTGGTTGGTCGGGATTCACCCCTCCACTTT. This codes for CASSLVGRDSPLHF. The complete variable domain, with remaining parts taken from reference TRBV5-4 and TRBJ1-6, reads ETGVTQSPTHLIKTRGQQVTLRCSSQSGHNTVSWYQQALGQGPQFIFQYYREEENGRGNFPPRFSGLQFPNYSSELNVNALELDDSALYLCASSLVGRDSPLHFGNGTRLTVT.

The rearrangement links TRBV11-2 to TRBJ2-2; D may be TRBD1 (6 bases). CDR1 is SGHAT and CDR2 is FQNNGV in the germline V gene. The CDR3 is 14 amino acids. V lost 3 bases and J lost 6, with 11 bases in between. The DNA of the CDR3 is TGTGCCAGCAGCTTCTCAGGGGAAGCCGGGGAGCTGTTTTTT. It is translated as CASSFSGEAGELFF. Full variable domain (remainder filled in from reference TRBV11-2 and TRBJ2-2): EAGVAQSPRYKIIEKRQSVAFWCNPISGHATLYWYQQILGQGPKLLIQFQNNGVVDDSQLPKDRFSAERLKGVDSTLKIQPAKLEDSAVYLCASSFSGEAGELFFGEGSRLTVL.

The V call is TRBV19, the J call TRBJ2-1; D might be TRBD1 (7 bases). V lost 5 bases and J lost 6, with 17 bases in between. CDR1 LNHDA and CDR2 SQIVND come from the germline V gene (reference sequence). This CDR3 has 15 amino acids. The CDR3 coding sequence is TGTGCCAGTAGTTCCTCGACAGGGCGGGGCAATGAGCAGTTCTTC. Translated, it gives CASSSSTGRGNEQFF.

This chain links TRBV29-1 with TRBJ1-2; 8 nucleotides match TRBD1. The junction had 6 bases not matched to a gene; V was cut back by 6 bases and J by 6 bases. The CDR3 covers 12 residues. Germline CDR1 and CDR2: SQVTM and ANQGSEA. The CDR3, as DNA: TGCAGCGTGGCAGGGGGCGGGAATGGCTACACCTTC. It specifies CSVAGGGNGYTF.

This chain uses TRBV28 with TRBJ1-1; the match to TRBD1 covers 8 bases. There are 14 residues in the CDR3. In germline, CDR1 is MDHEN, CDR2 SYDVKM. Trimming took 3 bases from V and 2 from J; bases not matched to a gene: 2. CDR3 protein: CASSLGQENTEAFF. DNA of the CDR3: TGTGCCAGCAGTTTGGGACAGGAAAACACTGAAGCTTTCTTT.

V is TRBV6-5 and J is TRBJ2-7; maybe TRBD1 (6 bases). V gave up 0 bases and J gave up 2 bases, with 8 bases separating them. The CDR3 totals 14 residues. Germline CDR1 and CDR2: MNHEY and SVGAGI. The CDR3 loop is CASSYSHRAYEQYF. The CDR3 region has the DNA TGTGCCAGCAGTTACTCGCACAGGGCCTACGAGCAGTACTTC.

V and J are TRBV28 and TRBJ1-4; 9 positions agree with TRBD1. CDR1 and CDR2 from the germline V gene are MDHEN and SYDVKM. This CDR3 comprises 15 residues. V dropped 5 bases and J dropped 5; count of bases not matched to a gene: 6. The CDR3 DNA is TGTGCCAGCAGTGGAAGCGGGACAGGGAATGAAAAACTGTTTTTT. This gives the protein CASSGSGTGNEKLFF.

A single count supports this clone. The CDR3 here is CASRLWTAGNTEAFF. CDR3 DNA sequence: TGTGCCAGCAGACTATGGACCGCAGGGAACACTGAAGCTTTCTTT. The V call is TRBV28, the J call TRBJ1-1; no clear D. CDR3 length equals 15 residues. V was pared by 6 bases and J by 1 base, with 15 bases between. Germline V lookup: CDR1 MDHEN, CDR2 SYDVKM.

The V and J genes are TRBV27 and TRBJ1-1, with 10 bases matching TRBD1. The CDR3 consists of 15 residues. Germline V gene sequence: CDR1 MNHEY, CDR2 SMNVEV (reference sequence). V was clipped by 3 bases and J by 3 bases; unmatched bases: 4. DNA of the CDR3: TGTGCCAGCAGTTTCGGGACAGGGGTTTACACTGAAGCTTTCTTT. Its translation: CASSFGTGVYTEAFF.

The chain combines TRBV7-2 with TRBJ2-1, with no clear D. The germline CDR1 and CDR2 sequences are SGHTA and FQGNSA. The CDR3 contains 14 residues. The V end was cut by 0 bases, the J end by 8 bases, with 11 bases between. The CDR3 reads CASSLARLLHEQFF. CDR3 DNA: TGTGCCAGCAGCTTAGCGAGGCTCCTCCATGAGCAGTTCTTC.

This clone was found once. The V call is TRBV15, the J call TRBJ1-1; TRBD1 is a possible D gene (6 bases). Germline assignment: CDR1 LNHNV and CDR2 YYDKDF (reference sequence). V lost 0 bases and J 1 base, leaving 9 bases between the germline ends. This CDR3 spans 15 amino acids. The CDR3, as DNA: TGTGCCACCAGCAGAGAACGGACAGCGAACACTGAAGCTTTCTTT. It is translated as CATSRERTANTEAFF.

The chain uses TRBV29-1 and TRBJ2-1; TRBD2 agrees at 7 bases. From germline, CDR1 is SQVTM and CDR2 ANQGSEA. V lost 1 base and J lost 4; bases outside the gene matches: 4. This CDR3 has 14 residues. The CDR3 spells CSVEGRGRYNEQFF. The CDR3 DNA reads TGCAGCGTTGAAGGGCGGGGGAGATACAATGAGCAGTTCTTC.